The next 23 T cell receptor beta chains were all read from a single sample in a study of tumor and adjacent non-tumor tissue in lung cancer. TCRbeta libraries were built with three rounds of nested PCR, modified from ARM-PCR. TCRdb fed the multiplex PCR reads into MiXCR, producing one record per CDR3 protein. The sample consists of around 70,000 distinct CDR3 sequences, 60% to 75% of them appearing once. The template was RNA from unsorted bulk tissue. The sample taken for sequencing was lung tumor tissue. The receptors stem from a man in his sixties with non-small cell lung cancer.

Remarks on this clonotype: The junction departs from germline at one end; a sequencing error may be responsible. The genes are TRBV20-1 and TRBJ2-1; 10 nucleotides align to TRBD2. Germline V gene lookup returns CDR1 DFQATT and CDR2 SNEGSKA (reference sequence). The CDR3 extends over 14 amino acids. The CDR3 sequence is CSAPRLAGYNEQFF. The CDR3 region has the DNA TGCAGTGCCCCGAGACTAGCGGGTTACAATGAGCAGTTCTTT.

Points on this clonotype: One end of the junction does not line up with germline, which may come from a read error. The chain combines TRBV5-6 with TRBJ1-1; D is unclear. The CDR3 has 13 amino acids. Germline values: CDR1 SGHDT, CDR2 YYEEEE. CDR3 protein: CASSGTENNEAFF. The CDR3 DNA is TGTGCCAGCAGTGGAACAGAGAACAATGAAGCTTTCTTT.

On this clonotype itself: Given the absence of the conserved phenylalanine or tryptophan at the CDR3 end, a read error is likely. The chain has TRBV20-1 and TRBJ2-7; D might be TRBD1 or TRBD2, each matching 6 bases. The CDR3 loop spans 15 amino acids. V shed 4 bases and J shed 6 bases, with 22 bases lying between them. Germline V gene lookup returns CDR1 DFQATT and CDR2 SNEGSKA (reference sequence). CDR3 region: CSATITEGHRLEQYL. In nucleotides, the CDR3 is TGCAGTGCTACAATTACGGAGGGACACAGACTCGAGCAGTACCTC.

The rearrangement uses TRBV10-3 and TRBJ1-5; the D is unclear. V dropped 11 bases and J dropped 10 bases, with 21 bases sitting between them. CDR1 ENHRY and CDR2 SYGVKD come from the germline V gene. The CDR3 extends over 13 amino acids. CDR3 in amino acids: CALNSDTVGPQHF. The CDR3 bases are TGTGCCCTCAACAGCGACACGGTAGGACCCCAGCATTTT.

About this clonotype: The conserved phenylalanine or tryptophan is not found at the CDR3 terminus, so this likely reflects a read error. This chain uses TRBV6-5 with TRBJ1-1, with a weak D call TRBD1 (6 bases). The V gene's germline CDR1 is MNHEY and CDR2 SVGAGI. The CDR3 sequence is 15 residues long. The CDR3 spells CASNYSGRGNTEAFY. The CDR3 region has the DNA TGTGCCAGCAATTACTCCGGCAGGGGCAACACTGAAGCTTTCTAT.

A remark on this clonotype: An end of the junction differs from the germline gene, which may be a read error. The CDR3 spells CSARRTGPMNTEAFF. DNA for the CDR3: TGCAGTGCTAGAAGGACAGGGCCGATGAATACTGAAGCTTTCTTT. The chain recombines TRBV20-1 with TRBJ1-1; 8 nucleotides match TRBD1. Germline V lookup: CDR1 DFQATT, CDR2 SNEGSKA (reference sequence). The CDR3 loop spans 15 amino acids.

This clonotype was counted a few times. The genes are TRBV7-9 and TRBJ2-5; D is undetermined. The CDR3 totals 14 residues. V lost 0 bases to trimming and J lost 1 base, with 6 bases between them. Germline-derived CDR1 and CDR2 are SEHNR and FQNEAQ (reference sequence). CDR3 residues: CASSLASSQETQYF. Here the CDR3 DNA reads TGTGCCAGCAGCTTAGCGAGTAGCCAAGAGACCCAGTACTTC.

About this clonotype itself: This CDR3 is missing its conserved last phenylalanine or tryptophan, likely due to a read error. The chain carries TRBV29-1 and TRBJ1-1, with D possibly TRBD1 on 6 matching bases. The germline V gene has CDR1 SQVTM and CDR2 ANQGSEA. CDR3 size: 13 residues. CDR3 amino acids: CIGSGARDTEAFY. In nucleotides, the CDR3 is TGCATCGGTTCAGGGGCGAGGGACACTGAAGCTTTCTAT.

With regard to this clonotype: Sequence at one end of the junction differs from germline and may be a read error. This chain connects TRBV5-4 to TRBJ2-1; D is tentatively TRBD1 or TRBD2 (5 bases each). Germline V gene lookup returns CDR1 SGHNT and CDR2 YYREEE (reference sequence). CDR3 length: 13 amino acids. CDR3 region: CVSNGAPMNEQFF. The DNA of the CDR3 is TGTGTCAGCAACGGGGCCCCCATGAATGAACAGTTCTTC.

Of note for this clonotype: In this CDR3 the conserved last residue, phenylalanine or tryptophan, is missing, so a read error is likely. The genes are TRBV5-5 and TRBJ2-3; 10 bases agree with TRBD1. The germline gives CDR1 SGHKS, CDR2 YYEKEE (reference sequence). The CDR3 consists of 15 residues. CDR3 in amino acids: CASSWGTGVGDTQYS. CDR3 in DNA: TGTGCTAGCAGCTGGGGGACAGGGGTCGGGGATACGCAGTATTCT.

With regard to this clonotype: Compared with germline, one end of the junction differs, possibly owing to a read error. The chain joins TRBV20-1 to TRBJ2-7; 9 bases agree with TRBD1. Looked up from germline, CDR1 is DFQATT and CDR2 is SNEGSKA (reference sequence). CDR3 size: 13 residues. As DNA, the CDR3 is TGCAGTCCATCCGGGACAGGGAACTACGTGCAGTACTTC. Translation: CSPSGTGNYVQYF.

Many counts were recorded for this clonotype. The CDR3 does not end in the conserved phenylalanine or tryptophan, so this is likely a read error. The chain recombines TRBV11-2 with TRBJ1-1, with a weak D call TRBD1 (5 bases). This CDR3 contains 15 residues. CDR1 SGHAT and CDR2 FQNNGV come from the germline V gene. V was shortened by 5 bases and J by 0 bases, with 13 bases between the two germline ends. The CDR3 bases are TGTGCCAGCAGCCCAAAATGGGGGTTGAACACTGAAGCTTTCTCT. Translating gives CASSPKWGLNTEAFS.

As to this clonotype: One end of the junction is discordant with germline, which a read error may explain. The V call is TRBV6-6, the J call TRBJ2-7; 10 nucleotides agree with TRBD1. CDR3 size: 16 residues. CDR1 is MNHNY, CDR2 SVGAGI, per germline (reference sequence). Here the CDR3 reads CASNSPNDRGLYEQYF. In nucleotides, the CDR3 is TGCGCCAGCAACTCTCCCAACGACAGGGGGCTCTACGAGCAGTACTTC.

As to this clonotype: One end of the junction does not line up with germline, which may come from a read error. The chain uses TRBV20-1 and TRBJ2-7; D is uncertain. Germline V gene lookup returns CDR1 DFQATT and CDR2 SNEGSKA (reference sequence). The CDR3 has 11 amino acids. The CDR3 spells CSARVSYERYF. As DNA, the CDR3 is TGCAGTGCTAGGGTTAGTTACGAGCGGTACTTC.

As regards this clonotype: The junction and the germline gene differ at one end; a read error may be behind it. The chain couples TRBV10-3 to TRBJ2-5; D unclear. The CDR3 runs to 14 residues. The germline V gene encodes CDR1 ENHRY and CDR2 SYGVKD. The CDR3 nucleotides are TGTGCCATCAGTGGGTGGGTGGACGAAGAGACCCGGTACTTC. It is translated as CAISGWVDEETRYF.

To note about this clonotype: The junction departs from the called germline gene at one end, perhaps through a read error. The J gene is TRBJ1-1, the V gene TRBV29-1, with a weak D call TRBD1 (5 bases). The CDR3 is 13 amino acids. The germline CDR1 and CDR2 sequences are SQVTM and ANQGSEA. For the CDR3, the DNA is TGCAGAGACATAAGACAGAAAAAAACTGAAGCTTTATTT. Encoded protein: CRDIRQKKTEALF.

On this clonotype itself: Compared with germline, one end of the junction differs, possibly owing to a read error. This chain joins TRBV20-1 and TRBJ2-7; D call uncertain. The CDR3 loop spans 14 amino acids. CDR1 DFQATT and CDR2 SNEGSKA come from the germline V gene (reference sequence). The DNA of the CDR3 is TGCAGTGCCACAAGCGTGAGCAGTTCCTACGTGCAGTACTTC. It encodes CSATSVSSSYVQYF.

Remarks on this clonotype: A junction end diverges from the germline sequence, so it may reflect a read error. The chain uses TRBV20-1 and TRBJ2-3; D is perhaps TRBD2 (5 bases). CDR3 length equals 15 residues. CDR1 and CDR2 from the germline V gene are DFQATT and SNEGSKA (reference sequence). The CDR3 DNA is TGCAGTGCTCACCCACTAGTCCCGGTGGCAGATACGCGGTATTTT. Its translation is CSAHPLVPVADTRYF.

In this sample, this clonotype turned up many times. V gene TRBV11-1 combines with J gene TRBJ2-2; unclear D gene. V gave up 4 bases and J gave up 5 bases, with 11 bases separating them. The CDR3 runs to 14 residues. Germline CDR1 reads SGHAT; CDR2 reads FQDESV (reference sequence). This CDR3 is CASSYASGTGELFF. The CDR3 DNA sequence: TGTGCCAGCAGCTATGCTAGTGGAACCGGGGAGCTGTTTTTT.

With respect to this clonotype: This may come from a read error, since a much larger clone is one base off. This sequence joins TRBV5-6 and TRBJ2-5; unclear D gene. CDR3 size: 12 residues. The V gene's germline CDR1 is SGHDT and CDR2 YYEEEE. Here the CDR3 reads CASSRWAETKYF. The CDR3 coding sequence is TGTGCCAGCAGCCGCTGGGCAGAGACCAAGTACTTC. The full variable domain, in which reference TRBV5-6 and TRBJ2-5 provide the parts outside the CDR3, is DAGVTQSPTHLIKTRGQQVTLRCSPKSGHDTVSWYQQALGQGPQFIFQYYEEEERQRGNFPDRFSGHQFPNYSSELNVNALLLGDSALYLCASSRWAETKYFGPGTRLLVL.

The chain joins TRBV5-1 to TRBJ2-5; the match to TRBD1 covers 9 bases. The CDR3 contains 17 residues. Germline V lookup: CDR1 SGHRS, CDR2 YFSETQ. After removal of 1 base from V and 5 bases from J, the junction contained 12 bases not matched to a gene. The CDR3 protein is CASSLNTLQGAGETQYF. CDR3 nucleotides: TGCGCCAGCAGCTTGAACACCTTACAGGGGGCAGGGGAGACCCAGTACTTC.

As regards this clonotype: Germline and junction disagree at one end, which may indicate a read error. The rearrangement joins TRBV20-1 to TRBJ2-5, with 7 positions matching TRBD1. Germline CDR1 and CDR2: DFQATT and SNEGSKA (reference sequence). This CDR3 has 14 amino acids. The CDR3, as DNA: TGCAATGCTAGAGCCAGGGGGTCCCAAGAGACCCACTACTTC. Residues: CNARARGSQETHYF.

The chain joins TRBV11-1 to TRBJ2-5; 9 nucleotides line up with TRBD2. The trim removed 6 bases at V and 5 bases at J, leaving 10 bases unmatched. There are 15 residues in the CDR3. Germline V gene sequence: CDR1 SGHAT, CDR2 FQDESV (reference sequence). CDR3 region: CASRTGLAVGETQYF. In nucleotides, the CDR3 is TGTGCCAGCAGAACGGGACTAGCAGTGGGGGAGACCCAGTACTTC.